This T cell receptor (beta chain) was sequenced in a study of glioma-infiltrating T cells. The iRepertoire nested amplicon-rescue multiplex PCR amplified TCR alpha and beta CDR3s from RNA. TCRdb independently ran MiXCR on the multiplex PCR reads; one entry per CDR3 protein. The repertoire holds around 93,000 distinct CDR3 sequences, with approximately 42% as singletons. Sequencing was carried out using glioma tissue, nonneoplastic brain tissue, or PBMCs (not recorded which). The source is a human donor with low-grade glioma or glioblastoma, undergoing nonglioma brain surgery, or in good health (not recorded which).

The chain's CDR3 is CSMGWGRGDQPQHF. Here the CDR3 DNA reads TGCAGCATGGGATGGGGGAGAGGCGATCAGCCCCAGCATTTT. The V gene is TRBV29-1, the J gene TRBJ1-5; D might be TRBD1 (5 bases). The CDR3 runs 14 residues. Germline values: CDR1 SQVTM, CDR2 ANQGSEA. V lost 8 bases and J 5 bases, leaving 19 bases between the germline ends.